This T cell receptor (beta chain) was captured in a study of early T cells in non-severe SARS-CoV-2 infection. The study, taken as a whole, reports: Private and CD4 specificities were missed by VDJdb matching, which favored anti-spike CD8 responses.

The V end was cut by 2 bases, the J end by 6 bases, with 11 bases between. The CDR3 has 13 amino acids. Germline V CDR1 and CDR2: LNHDA, SQIVND (reference sequence). TCRdb processed the 5' RACE reads anew with MiXCR; each CDR3 protein has one entry. Of some 22,000 distinct CDR3 sequences in the sample, more than 3.5% were seen once. This clonotype has at least ten counts. What it binds is unknown. The J gene is TRBJ2-7, the V gene TRBV19; perhaps D is TRBD1 or TRBD2 (5 bases each). This clonotype was sampled from an adult who was a healthcare worker with PCR-confirmed SARS-CoV-2 infection or an uninfected control (not recorded which). The material sequenced was whole blood. The CDR3 region has the DNA TGTGCCAGTAGTATATATGAGGGGAGCGAGCAGTACTTC. It specifies CASSIYEGSEQYF.